This TCR beta chain is drawn from a study of technical replicates of blood from a handful of donors. Clones were read by immunoSEQ multiplex PCR, and TCRdb kept only the in-frame ones, dropping some. In the table there are about 82,000 clones, just under 95% of which are singletons. Unmatched junction bases numbered 5, after V lost 6 bases and J lost 1 base. Germline loops: CDR1 SEHNR, CDR2 FQNEAQ (reference sequence). This CDR3 region has 15 residues. The V and J genes are TRBV7-9 and TRBJ2-2; TRBD1 matches 7 bases. This sequence originates from a human donor in good health. The sequenced sample consisted of T cells isolated from PBMCs. The CDR3 here is CASRGDRENTGELFF. The DNA of the CDR3 is TGTGCCAGCAGGGGAGACAGGGAGAACACCGGGGAGCTGTTTTTT.